A selection of T cell receptor beta chains follows, all from one sample in a study of blood T cell repertoires in COVID-19. Assay used: immunoSEQ multiplex PCR; TCRdb lists only in-frame clones, some missing. The sample holds roughly 170,000 clones, around four fifths seen once. Material for sequencing was PBMCs or T cells enriched from blood (not recorded which). Receptor source: a woman aged 45-60 years in a cohort exposed to, infected with or recovered from COVID-19 (not recorded which). CDR3s include the opening cysteine and the closing phenylalanine or tryptophan.

V | length | CDR3
TRBV6-5 | 13 | CASRGTGGETQYF
TRBV12-1 | 11 | CASTSGQVAFF
TRBV12-3/TRBV12-4 | 13 | CASSFNDRGKLFF
TRBV29-1 | 16 | CSVGGRPPLVTTEAFF
TRBV12-3/TRBV12-4 | 11 | CASSSYETQYF
TRBV18 | 12 | CASSPITDTQYF
TRBV5-6 | 18 | CASSLLDRSIRGANVLTF
TRBV5-4 | 16 | CASSPDGGSGTDTQYF
TRBV7-2 | 17 | CASSYGLSGGNSYEQYF
TRBV5-1 | 18 | CASSPRGQRALSTDTQYF
TRBV19 | 17 | CASIPVGDRNSGNTIYF
TRBV28 | 16 | CASSFPREGGSYEQYF
TRBV9 | 16 | CASRLSTSGGRNEQFF
TRBV28 | 15 | CASRGTSGGTDTQYF
TRBV12-3/TRBV12-4 | 13 | CARAVPGGAPQHF
TRBV27 | 16 | CASSLTGGGIPDTQYF
TRBV28 | 16 | CASSLIAGQGFSPLHF
TRBV11-1 | 13 | CASSAKQGLIAFF
TRBV11-3 | 15 | CASSPRGGMGNEQFF
TRBV29-1 | 11 | CSSGAVDGYTF
TRBV30 | 12 | CAWGEEGHEQYF
TRBV28 | 17 | CASSSITSGVPSDEQYF
TRBV9 | 16 | CASSVVPSGRVRELFF
TRBV9 | 15 | CASSTRGQGDGEQYF
TRBV7-3 | 16 | CASSSSGTSSTGELFF
TRBV27 | 13 | CASSFSSNQPQHF
TRBV4-2 | 16 | CASSQHNGQGNNEQFF
TRBV7-8 | 14 | CASSFLAETDTQYF
TRBV7-9 | 14 | CASSLVGGSTEAFF
TRBV18 | 14 | CASSPRGGNTEAFF
TRBV28 | 11 | CASGGDTEAFF
TRBV7-2 | 15 | CASSLRTGGDYGYTF
TRBV28 | 13 | CASRARNNSPLHF
TRBV4-3 | 16 | CASSQDPGNSYNEQFF
TRBV9 | 15 | CASSFSGGSYNEQFF
TRBV5-4 | 16 | CASSSSRDMARDTQYF
TRBV3-1/TRBV3-2 | 15 | CASSQAGGQGGTLHF
TRBV21-1 | 19 | CASSKEGGETGDRDSPLHF
TRBV6-1 | 17 | CASSDPPGGATNQPQHF
TRBV7-3 | 14 | CASSLDGDTGELFF
TRBV27 | 17 | CASRAPSRTGYNYGYTF
TRBV28 | 13 | CASSLDSTDTQYF